The clone carrying this T cell receptor (beta chain) showed up just once. Trimming at V came to 4 bases and at J to 3 bases, leaving 9 bases not matched to a gene. CDR1 is SGDLS, CDR2 YYNGEE, per germline. This CDR3 is 15 amino acids long. These data come from a study of blood T cell repertoires in COVID-19. TCRdb keeps only in-frame clones here, not all; method: immunoSEQ multiplex PCR. The sample has fewer than 150,000 clones; 70% to 90% are singletons. The chain has TRBV9 and TRBJ2-7, with 8 bases identical to TRBD2. The sequenced sample was peripheral blood. This sequence was found in a woman aged 45-65 years who had recovered from COVID-19. CDR3: CASSPGGGWDYEQYF. The DNA of the CDR3 is TGTGCCAGCAGCCCCGGGGGGGGGTGGGACTACGAGCAGTACTTC.